The 10 T cell receptor beta chains below all came from one sample that was sequenced in a study of cytomegalovirus exposure and HLA in healthy donors (dated by TCRdb to about 2017). The library was produced with the immunoSEQ multiplex PCR assay. The multiplex PCR relied on a mix of 60 forward primers for TCR Vbeta segments and 13 reverse primers for TCR Jbeta segments. The source is immuneACCESS, and TCRdb retained only in-frame sequences with V and J called. Part of the clones is not carried over; for the studies checked, unresolved V genes explain less than half of this, and the remainder is unexplained. Within this sample are around 120,000 clones, with roughly 80% of them counted one time only. Clones ranked in the top ten supply 4.1% of the sample. Sequencing was done on a sample of PBMCs. These TCRs come from a woman in her forties in good health and CMV-seronegative.

The chain uses TRBV27 and TRBJ1-6; 7 bases line up with TRBD1. CDR1 is MNHEY, CDR2 SMNVEV, per germline (reference sequence). This CDR3 has 15 residues. The J segment lost 8 bases and the V segment lost 2 bases, leaving 6 bases of the junction unmatched. The CDR3 here is CASSLTGQVHSPLHF. Written as DNA, the CDR3 is TGTGCCAGCAGTTTAACAGGACAGGTACATTCACCCCTCCACTTT.

V is TRBV19 and J is TRBJ2-2; 10 bases map to TRBD2. The CDR3 sequence is 18 residues long. Trimming removed 6 bases from V and 0 bases from J; junction bases left unmatched: 10. CDR1 is LNHDA, CDR2 SQIVND, per germline (reference sequence). CDR3: CASSPTSGPPTNTGELFF. The CDR3 nucleotides read TGTGCCAGTAGCCCGACTAGCGGGCCACCTACGAACACCGGGGAGCTGTTTTTT.

This chain uses TRBV5-1 with TRBJ2-7; D possibly corresponds to TRBD1 (6 bases). Germline assignment: CDR1 SGHRS and CDR2 YFSETQ. The V end lost 2 bases, the J end lost 3 bases, and 12 bases lay between the germline ends. CDR3 length: 14 residues. CDR3 in DNA: TGCGCCAGCAGCTTCGGGACACAAAACTACGAGCAGTACTTC. Its protein product is CASSFGTQNYEQYF.

The V gene is TRBV7-2, the J gene TRBJ2-7; 8 positions agree with TRBD2. In germline, CDR1 is SGHTA, CDR2 FQGNSA. This CDR3 region has 16 residues. Trimming cost V 5 bases and J 5 bases; bases outside gene matches: 14. This chain's CDR3 is CASSPPGLAGKNEQYF. In nucleotides, the CDR3 is TGTGCCAGCAGCCCCCCCGGACTAGCTGGGAAAAACGAGCAGTACTTC.

This clone was observed a single time. The chain couples TRBV9 to TRBJ1-1, with D perhaps TRBD1 (6 bases). The V gene lost 3 bases and the J gene lost 7 bases, with 13 bases spanning the gap. Germline V gene lookup returns CDR1 SGDLS and CDR2 YYNGEE. The CDR3 is 13 amino acids. CDR3 DNA sequence: TGTGCCAGCAGCGCACAGGGTTTTGGTGAAGCTTTCTTT. It encodes CASSAQGFGEAFF.

The chain couples TRBV4-2 to TRBJ2-5; no reliable D call. The CDR3 loop spans 12 amino acids. Trimming removed 2 bases from V and 4 bases from J, with 5 bases in between. CDR1 is LGHNA, CDR2 YNFKEQ, per germline. DNA for the CDR3: TGTGCCAGCAGCCAATCGGGAGAGACCCAGTACTTC. Its protein product is CASSQSGETQYF.

This clone appeared a few times. At one end, the junction sequence differs from germline, possibly due to a read error. This CDR3 is CSSSHIRDSQETQYF. The DNA for the CDR3 is TGTTCCAGCAGCCATATCCGGGACAGCCAAGAGACCCAGTACTTC. The chain links TRBV7-9 to TRBJ2-5, with TRBD1 matching 7 bases. Germline CDR1 is SEHNR and CDR2 is FQNEAQ (reference sequence). This CDR3 region has 15 residues.

The chain carries TRBV6-5 and TRBJ2-1, with TRBD2 as a possible D gene (6 bases). The germline V and J ends were trimmed by 0 bases and 0 bases, with 9 bases remaining between them. Germline V gives CDR1 MNHEY, CDR2 SVGAGI. The CDR3 has 16 residues. CDR3: CASSYSGGSSYNEQFF. The CDR3 DNA sequence: TGTGCCAGCAGTTACTCTGGGGGGAGCTCCTACAATGAGCAGTTCTTC.

This clone has a handful of counts. This chain joins TRBV7-9 and TRBJ2-5; 7 positions agree with TRBD2. The ends lost 5 bases at V and 7 bases at J; junction bases unmatched: 7. Per germline, CDR1 SEHNR and CDR2 FQNEAQ (reference sequence). CDR3 length: 13 amino acids. The CDR3 loop is CASSPQGGRTQYF. CDR3 in DNA: TGTGCCAGCAGCCCCCAGGGAGGGAGGACCCAGTACTTC.

The CDR3 here is CASSLPQVNEKLFF. The CDR3 region has the DNA TGTGCCAGCAGTTTACCACAGGTCAATGAAAAACTGTTTTTT. The gene calls are TRBV28 and TRBJ1-4; D may be TRBD1 (5 bases). The V gene's germline CDR1 is MDHEN and CDR2 SYDVKM. This CDR3 has 14 amino acids. The V and J ends lost 2 bases and 5 bases respectively, with 9 bases between them.